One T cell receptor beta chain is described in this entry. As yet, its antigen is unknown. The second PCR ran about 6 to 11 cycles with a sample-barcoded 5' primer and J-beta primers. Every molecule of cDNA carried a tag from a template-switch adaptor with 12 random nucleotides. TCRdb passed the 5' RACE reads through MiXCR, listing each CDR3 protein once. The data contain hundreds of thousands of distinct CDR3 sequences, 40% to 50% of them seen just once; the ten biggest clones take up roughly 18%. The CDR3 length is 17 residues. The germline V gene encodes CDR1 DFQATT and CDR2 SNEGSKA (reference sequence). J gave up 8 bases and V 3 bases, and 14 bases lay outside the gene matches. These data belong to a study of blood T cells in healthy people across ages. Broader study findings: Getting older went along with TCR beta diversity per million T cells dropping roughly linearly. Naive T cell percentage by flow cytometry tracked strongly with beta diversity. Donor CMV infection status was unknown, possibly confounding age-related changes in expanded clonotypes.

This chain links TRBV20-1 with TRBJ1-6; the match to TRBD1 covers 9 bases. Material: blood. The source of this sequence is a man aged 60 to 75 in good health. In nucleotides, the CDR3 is TGCAGTGCTAGTGACCGGGACAGGGTACGCATTTATTCACCCCTCCACTTT. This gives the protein CSASDRDRVRIYSPLHF.